This T cell receptor beta chain was captured by sequencing in a study of T cell responses to AZD1222 COVID-19 vaccine. Using immunoSEQ multiplex PCR, the repertoire was profiled, and TCRdb retains in-frame clones only, with some absent. Of about 120,000 clones listed, 92% are singletons. With 5 bases clipped from V and 0 bases from J, the junction kept 14 bases outside the gene matches. The length of the CDR3 is 20 residues. CDR1 and CDR2 (germline): SGHVS, FNYEAQ. This rearrangement joins TRBV7-6 to TRBJ2-3, with TRBD2 matching 13 bases. The sequenced sample was peripheral blood, obtained on day 0 of AZD1222 vaccination. This TCR came from an adult in good health. The CDR3 spells CASSLEPGLAGPGSTDTQYF. CDR3 in DNA: TGTGCCAGCAGCCTAGAGCCGGGACTAGCGGGACCAGGGAGCACAGATACGCAGTATTTT.